This entry features one TCR beta chain sequence. The CDR3 length is 18 residues. Germline trimming cut 2 bases from V and 4 bases from J; bases unmatched to any gene: 13. Germline V lookup: CDR1 KGHSH, CDR2 LQKENI. Under the authors' procedure: Amplification of reference gene primers provided the estimated nucleated cell counts. The protocol was immunoSEQ multiplex PCR, while the TCRdb copy is restricted to in-frame clones and leaves out a portion. For V, J and clone size, that table is used; D and trimming come from the DNA. The data hold 250,000 to 300,000 clones, with 80% to 90% observed a single time. The data stem from a study of blood T cell repertoires in COVID-19. Recovered status in Cohort 3 required two negative PCRs, clearance, or symptom resolution.

The sequencing input was PBMCs or T cells enriched from blood (not recorded which). The rearrangement joins TRBV18 to TRBJ1-3; 8 nucleotides match TRBD1. This clonotype was obtained from a woman in her 50s who had recovered from COVID-19. The CDR3 nucleotides are TGTGCCAGCTCACCAGGACAGGGTAGAGACGGCAAAGGAAACACCATATATTTT. Its translation: CASSPGQGRDGKGNTIYF. Together with reference TRBV18 and TRBJ1-3, the CDR3 gives the full variable domain: NAGVMQNPRHLVRRRGQEARLRCSPMKGHSHVYWYRQLPEEGLKFMVYLQKENIIDESGMPKERFSAEFPKEGPSILRIQQVVRGDSAAYFCASSPGQGRDGKGNTIYFGEGSWLTVV.